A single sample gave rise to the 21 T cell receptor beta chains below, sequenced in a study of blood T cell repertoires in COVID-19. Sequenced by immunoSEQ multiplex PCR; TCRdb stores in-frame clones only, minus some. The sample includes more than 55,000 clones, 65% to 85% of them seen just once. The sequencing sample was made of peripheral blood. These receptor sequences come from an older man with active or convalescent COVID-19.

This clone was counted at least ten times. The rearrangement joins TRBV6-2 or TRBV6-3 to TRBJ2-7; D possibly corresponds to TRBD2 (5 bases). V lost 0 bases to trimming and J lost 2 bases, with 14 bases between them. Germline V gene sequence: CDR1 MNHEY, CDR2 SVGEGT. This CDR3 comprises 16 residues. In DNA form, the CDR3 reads TGTGCCAGCAGTTACTCGACCCTAAAGGGAGCCTACGAGCAGTACTTC. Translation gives CASSYSTLKGAYEQYF.

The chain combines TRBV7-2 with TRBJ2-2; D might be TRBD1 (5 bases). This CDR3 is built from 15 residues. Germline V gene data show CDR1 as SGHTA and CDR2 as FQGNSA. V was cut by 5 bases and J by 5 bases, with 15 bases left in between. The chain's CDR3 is CASSQLRTLTGELFF. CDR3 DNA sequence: TGTGCCAGCAGCCAACTCAGGACACTTACCGGGGAGCTGTTTTTT.

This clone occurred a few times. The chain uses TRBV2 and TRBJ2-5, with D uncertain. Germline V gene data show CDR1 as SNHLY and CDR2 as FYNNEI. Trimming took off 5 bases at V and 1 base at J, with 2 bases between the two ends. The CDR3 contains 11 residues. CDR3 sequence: CASSLQETQYF. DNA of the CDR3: TGTGCCAGCAGTCTCCAAGAGACCCAGTACTTC.

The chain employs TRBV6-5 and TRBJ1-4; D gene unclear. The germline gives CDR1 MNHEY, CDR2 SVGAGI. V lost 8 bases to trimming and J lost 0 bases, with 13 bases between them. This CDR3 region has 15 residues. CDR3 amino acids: CASVSLFATNEKLFF. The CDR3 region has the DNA TGTGCCAGCGTGTCCCTTTTTGCAACTAATGAAAAACTGTTTTTT.

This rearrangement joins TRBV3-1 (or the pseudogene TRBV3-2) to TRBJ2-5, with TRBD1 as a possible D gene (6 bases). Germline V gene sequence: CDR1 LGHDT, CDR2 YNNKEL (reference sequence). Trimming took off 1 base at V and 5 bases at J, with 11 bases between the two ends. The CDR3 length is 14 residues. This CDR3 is CASSQGTVRETQYF. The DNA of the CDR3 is TGTGCCAGCAGCCAAGGGACAGTAAGGGAGACCCAGTACTTC.

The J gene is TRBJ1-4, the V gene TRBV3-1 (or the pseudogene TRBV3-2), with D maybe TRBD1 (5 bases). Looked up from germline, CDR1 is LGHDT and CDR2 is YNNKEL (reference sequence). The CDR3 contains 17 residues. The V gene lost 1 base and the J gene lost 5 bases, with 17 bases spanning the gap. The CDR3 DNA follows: TGTGCCAGCAGCCAAGTAGGAGCAGGGACTCGAAATGAAAAACTGTTTTTT. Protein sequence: CASSQVGAGTRNEKLFF.

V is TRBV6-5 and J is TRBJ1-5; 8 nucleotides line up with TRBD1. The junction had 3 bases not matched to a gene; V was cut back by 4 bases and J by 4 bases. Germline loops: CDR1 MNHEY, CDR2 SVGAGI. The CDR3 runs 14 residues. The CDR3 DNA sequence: TGTGCCAGCAGTTTAACAGGGGGAAATCAGCCCCAGCATTTT. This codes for CASSLTGGNQPQHF.

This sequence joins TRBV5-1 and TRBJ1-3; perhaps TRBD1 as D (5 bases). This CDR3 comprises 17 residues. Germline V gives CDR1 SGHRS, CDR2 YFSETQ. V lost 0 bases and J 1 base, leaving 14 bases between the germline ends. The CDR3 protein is CASSLEAGPQSGNTIYF. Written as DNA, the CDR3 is TGCGCCAGCAGCTTGGAGGCAGGGCCCCAATCTGGAAACACCATATATTTT.

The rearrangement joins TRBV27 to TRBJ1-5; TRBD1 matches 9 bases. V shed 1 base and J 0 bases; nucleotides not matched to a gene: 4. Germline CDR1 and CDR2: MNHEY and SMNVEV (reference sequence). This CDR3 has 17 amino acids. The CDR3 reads CASSLYRGPNSNQPQHF. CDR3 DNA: TGTGCCAGCAGTTTATACAGGGGGCCTAATAGCAATCAGCCCCAGCATTTT.

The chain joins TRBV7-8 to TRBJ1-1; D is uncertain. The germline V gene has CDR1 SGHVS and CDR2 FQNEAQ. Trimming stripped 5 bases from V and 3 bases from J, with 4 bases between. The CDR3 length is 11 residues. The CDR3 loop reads CASSPDTEAFF. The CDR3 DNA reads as TGTGCCAGCAGCCCGGACACTGAAGCTTTCTTT.

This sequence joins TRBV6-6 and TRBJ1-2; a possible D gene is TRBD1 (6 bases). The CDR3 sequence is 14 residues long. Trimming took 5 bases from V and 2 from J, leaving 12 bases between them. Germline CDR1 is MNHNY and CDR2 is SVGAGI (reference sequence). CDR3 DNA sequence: TGTGCCAGCAGTCCCGGACAGTTAAACTATGGCTACACCTTC. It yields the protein CASSPGQLNYGYTF.

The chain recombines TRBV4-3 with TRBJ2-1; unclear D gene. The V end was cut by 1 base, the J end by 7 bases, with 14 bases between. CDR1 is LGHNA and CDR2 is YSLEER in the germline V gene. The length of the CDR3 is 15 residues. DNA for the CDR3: TGCGCCAGCAGCCAAGCCCCCTCCAGTGGTAATGAGCAGTTCTTC. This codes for CASSQAPSSGNEQFF.

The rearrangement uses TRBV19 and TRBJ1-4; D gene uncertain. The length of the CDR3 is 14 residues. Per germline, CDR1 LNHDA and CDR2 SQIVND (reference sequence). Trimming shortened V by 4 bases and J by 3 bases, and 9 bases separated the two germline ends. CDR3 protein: CASSTVTSNEKLFF. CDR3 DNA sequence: TGTGCCAGTAGTACCGTCACTTCTAATGAAAAACTGTTTTTT.

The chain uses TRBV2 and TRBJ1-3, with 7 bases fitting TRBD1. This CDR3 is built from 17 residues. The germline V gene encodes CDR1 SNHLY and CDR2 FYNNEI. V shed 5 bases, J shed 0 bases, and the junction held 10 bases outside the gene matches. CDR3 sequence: CASSPRQGLFSGNTIYF. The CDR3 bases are TGTGCCAGCAGTCCCCGACAGGGTCTCTTCTCTGGAAACACCATATATTTT.

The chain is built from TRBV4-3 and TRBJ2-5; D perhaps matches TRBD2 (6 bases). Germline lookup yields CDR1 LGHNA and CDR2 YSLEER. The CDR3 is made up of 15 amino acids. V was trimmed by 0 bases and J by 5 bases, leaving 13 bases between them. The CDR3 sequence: CASSQDAGPRETQYF. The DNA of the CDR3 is TGCGCCAGCAGCCAAGATGCGGGGCCGCGGGAGACCCAGTACTTC.

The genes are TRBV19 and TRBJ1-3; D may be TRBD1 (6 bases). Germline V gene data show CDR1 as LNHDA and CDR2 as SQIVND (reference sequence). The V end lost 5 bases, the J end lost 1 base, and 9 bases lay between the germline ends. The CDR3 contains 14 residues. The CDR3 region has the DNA TGTGCCAGTAGTCCGGGACAATCTGGAAACACCATATATTTT. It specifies CASSPGQSGNTIYF.

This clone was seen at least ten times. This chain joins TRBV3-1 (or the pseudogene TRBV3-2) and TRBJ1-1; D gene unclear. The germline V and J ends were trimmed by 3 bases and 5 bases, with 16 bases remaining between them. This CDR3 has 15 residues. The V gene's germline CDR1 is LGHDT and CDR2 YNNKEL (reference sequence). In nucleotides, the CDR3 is TGTGCCAGCAGCCAGTTCGGGTTTGGAACTACTGAAGCTTTCTTT. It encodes CASSQFGFGTTEAFF.

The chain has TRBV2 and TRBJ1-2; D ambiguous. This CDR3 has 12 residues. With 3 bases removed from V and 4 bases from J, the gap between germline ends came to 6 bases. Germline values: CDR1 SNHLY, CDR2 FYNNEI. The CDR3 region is CASSDYSYGYTF. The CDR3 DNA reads TGTGCCAGCAGTGATTATAGCTATGGCTACACCTTC.

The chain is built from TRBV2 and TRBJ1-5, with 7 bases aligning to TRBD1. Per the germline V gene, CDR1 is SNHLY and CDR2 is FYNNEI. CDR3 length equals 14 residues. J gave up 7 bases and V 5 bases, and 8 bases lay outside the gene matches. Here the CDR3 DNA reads TGTGCCAGCAGTCGACAGGGTGAAGTCCAGCCCCAGCATTTT. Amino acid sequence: CASSRQGEVQPQHF.

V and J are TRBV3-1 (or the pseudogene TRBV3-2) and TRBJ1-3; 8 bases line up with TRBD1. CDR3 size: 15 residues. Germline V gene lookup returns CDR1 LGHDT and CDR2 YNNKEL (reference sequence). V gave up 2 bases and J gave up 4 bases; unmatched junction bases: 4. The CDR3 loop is CASSQPTGVGNTIYF. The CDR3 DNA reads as TGTGCCAGCAGCCAACCGACAGGGGTCGGAAACACCATATATTTT.

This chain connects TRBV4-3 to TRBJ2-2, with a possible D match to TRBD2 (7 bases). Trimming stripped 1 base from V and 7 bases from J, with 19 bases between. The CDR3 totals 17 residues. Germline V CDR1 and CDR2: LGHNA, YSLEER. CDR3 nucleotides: TGCGCCAGCAGCCAAGGCCTCCGGGGGGCAATGGGCGGGGAGCTGTTTTTT. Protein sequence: CASSQGLRGAMGGELFF.